This TCR beta chain comes out of a study of T cell changes during pregnancy in multiple sclerosis. The CDR3 loop spans 13 amino acids. Per germline, CDR1 SGHDT and CDR2 YYEEEE. V was clipped by 0 bases and J by 9 bases, with 10 bases between them. TCRdb keeps only in-frame clones here, not all; method: immunoSEQ multiplex PCR. The table includes about 110,000 clones, 85% to 95% detected once. The TCR originated in a female donor in good health, enrolled as a control in a pregnancy study. Sequencing was performed on peripheral blood, taken in the third trimester of pregnancy. The chain employs TRBV5-6 and TRBJ1-5; a weak D match, TRBD1 (5 bases). Here the CDR3 reads CASSLERTRPQHF. CDR3 DNA: TGTGCCAGCAGCTTGGAACGGACAAGGCCCCAGCATTTT.